This T cell receptor beta chain was sequenced for a study of response to subunit inactivated influenza vaccine. Study-level findings and limits: The study's authors posited that every seasonal influenza vaccination enlists few new T cells.

This clonotype has only a few counts. The antigen is not known. A single record per CDR3 protein comes from TCRdb applying MiXCR to the RT-PCR reads. This sample has hundreds of thousands of distinct CDR3 sequences, with approximately 7.1% found just once. Trimming pared 3 bases from V and 5 bases from J, leaving 17 bases between. Germline CDR1 and CDR2: DFQATT and SNEGSKA (reference sequence). The CDR3 totals 15 residues. This receptor was obtained from a man aged 45 to 75 who received an inactivated influenza vaccine. The sample consisted of PBMCs from blood, taken less than 30 months after vaccination. The chain couples TRBV20-1 to TRBJ1-5, with a possible D match to TRBD1 (6 bases). In DNA form, the CDR3 reads TGCAGTGCTAGGGAAACAGGGAGGAAGGATCAGCCCCAGCATTTT. It yields the protein CSARETGRKDQPQHF.